The entry below describes one T cell receptor (beta chain). This clonotype was seen more than once but under ten times. It has no known antigen specificity. Base quality data are lacking; no much larger clone is found one base away. This specimen belongs to a study of blood T cells in healthy people across ages (dated by TCRdb to the mid-2010s). In the study overall: In model experiments, template switching captured roughly one uniquely barcoded TCR beta cDNA molecule for every two T cells. Using deep sequencing normalized with unique cDNA molecular identifiers, the study measured how TCR beta repertoire diversity changes with age. Donors were grouped into four age groups: young (average roughly 16 years), middle-aged (around 39), aged (around 62) and long-lived (about 89). Donors of different ages were randomly distributed across sequencing lanes to avoid experimental bias. The study analyzed two additional independent replicas of 1 million unique cDNA reads from the same blood draw for two donors, one aged 18 to 29 and one aged 80 or older.

Broader findings and caveats from the paper: Because the CMV infection status of the donors was unknown, age-related changes in expanded clonotypes may potentially have been confounded. Because profiling used bulk unsorted PBMCs, naive and antigen-experienced compartments could not be compared conclusively. Compared with the aged group, more naive CD4+ T cells, fewer expanded clones and increased TCR diversity were shown by the long-lived group, suggesting age selection. A strong correlation was found between observed TCR beta diversity and the percentage of naive T cells measured by flow cytometry. As age increased, observed TCR beta diversity per million T cells dropped in a roughly linear way, and a significant reduction was already evident by age 40. Total diversity estimates from one million sequenced T cells were considered lower bounds and underestimates.

Systemically healthy Caucasian individuals from Russia, approximately 39 in total and aged about 6 to 100 years, were included as donors. Each donor gave about 9.7 milliliters of peripheral blood, drawn into EDTA-treated Vacutainer tubes. Ficoll-Paque density-gradient centrifugation was used to isolate PBMCs, with at least 6 million per sample. Trizol reagent was used to extract total RNA from the PBMCs, yielding at least 5 micrograms per sample. Naive CD45RAhigh/CD27high T cell percentages were measured by flow cytometry on a PBMC aliquot from every donor. The library was obtained by 5' RACE. Instrument on record: Illumina HiSeq 2500. A second PCR of about 6 to 11 cycles was performed with a sample-barcoded 5' primer and a J-beta primer mix. A unique molecular identifier was introduced onto each TCR beta cDNA molecule by a template-switch 5' adaptor carrying 12 random nucleotides. At least 2.5 million CDR3-containing paired-end reads were obtained from each sample. All of the RNA was converted into first-strand cDNA using the Mint cDNA synthesis kit, with a TRBC-specific oligonucleotide serving as the primer. Following uracil-DNA glycosylase treatment, all cDNA underwent a first 18-cycle PCR with the universal primers M1SS and BC2_uni_R. From the authors' description of their analysis: For normalization, 1 million high-quality reads, each with a distinct molecular identifier, were randomly selected from each sample. Instead of being binned into consensus sequences, reads with shared molecular identifiers were discarded. CDR3 identification, clonotype clustering and error correction used MiTCR with a Q25 quality threshold and the strictest error-elimination algorithm. A nonparametric unseen species model with Euler transformation was used to estimate lower-bound total TCR beta diversity. In-frame beta chains were kept once TCRdb had trimmed the public reads at Q25 with fastp and called clones with MiXCR. When rows share a CDR3 protein, they turn into one entry using the most common DNA and genes. The V and J calls and clone size are TCRdb's, not the authors'. A total of roughly 720,000 distinct CDR3 sequences appear in this sample, roughly 53% of them only once. In total, the top ten clones hold around 41% of the sample.

The germline V gene (reference sequence) provides CDR1 DFQATT and CDR2 SNEGSKA. Spanning cysteine to phenylalanine, the CDR3 consists of 16 amino acids. This entry keeps only the CDR3 DNA: 48 bases, framed from base 1. After removal of 1 base from V and 11 bases from J, the junction retains 18 bases not matched to a gene. The rearranged segments are TRBV20-1 and TRBJ1-2; 8 junctional bases match TRBD1. Sequenced material: blood. The receptor was derived from an elderly man in good health. The CDR3 protein: CSARGGLQGAGLGYTF. In nucleotide form, the sequence is TGCAGTGCTAGAGGGGGTTTGCAGGGGGCAGGTCTGGGGTACACCTTC.